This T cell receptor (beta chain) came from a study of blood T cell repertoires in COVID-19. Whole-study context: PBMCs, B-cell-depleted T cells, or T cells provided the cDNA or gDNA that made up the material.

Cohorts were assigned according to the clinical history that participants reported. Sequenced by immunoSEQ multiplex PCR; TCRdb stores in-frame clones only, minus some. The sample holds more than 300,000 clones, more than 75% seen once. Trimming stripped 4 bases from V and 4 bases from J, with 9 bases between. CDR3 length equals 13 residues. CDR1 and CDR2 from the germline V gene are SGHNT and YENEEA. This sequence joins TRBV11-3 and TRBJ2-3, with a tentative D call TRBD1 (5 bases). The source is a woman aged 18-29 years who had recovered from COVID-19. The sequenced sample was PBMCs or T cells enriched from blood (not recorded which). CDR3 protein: CASSSDTPDTQYF. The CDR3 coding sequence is TGTGCCAGCAGCTCGGACACCCCAGATACGCAGTATTTT. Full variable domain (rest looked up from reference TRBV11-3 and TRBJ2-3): EAGVVQSPRYKIIEKKQPVAFWCNPISGHNTLYWYLQNLGQGPELLIRYENEEAVDDSQLPKDRFSAERLKGVDSTLKIQPAELGDSAVYLCASSSDTPDTQYFGPGTRLTVL.